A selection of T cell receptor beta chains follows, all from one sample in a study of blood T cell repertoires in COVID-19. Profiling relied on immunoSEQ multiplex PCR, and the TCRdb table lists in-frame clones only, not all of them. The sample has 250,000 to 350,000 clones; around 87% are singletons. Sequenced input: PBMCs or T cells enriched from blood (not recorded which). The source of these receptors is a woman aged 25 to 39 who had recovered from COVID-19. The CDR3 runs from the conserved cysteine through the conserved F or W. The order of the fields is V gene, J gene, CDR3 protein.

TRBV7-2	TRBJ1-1	CASAQAMNTEAFF
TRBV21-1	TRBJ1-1	CASSLPLGDRGQLWTEAFF
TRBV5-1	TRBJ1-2	CASSHGTGGNYGYTF
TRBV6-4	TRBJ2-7	CASRSEAGGREQYF
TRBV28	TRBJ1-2	CASSLSGLYGYTF
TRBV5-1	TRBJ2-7	CASSLSSAYEQYF
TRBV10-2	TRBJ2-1	CASSEGLAGGLNEQFF
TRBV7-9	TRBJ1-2	CASSLESRDRVSGYTF
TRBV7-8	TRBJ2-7	CASREGGGLYEQYF
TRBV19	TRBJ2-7	CASRAGTGSYEQYF
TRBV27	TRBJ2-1	CASGLDRANEQFF
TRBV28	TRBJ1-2	CASSVSWDKTYTNYGYTF
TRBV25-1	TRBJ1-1	CASSGPSGKLEAFF
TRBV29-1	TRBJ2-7	CSARAGGNEQYF
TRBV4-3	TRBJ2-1	CASSPRPYAQGEQFF
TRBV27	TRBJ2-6	CASRSRAGGSGANVLTF
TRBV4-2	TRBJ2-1	CASSQDPTSGGWANEQFF
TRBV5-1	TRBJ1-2	CASSLAVLGPEGYTF
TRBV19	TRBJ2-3	CASSISGDTQYF
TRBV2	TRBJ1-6	CASRREWADNSPLHF
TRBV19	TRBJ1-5	CASNGVGNQPQHF
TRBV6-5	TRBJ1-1	CASSYRQGTEAFF
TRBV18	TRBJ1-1	CASSPLGGFDTEAFF
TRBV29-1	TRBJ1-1	CSVADAGRVTEAFF
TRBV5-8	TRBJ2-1	CASSWGSSYNEQFF